Listed below are T cell receptor beta chains from one sample, sequenced in a study of cytomegalovirus exposure and HLA in healthy donors. The data were produced by immunoSEQ multiplex PCR, yet TCRdb's version contains in-frame clones alone and is incomplete. The sample includes under 250,000 clones, over 65% of them seen just once. Material: PBMCs. The receptor set was obtained from a woman in her twenties or thirties in good health and CMV-seronegative. Each CDR3 is given with its conserved first and last residue. Fields, in order: V gene, clone size, D gene, J gene, CDR3 protein, CDR3 DNA. A D gene is named only where the DNA matches it firmly. Only some rows state a clone size, as once, few, many or a class for expanded clones.

TRBV10-2	few	.	TRBJ2-4	CASSESGGGNIQYF	TGCGCCAGCAGTGAGTCGGGGGGTGGGAACATTCAGTACTTC
TRBV4-2	.	.	TRBJ1-1	CASSQGVNTEAFF	TGTGCCAGCAGCCAAGGAGTGAACACTGAAGCTTTCTTT
TRBV6-5	.	TRBD2	TRBJ2-1	CASSYSGTSGDEQFF	TGTGCCAGCAGTTACTCCGGGACTAGCGGGGACGAGCAGTTCTTC
TRBV5-6	.	TRBD1	TRBJ2-5	CASSSRTGTDFQETQYF	TGTGCCAGCAGCTCAAGAACCGGGACAGACTTCCAAGAGACCCAGTACTTC
TRBV20-1	.	.	TRBJ2-3	CSRQGTDTQYF	TGCAGTAGACAGGGCACAGATACGCAGTATTTT
TRBV6-6	.	TRBD2	TRBJ2-1	CASSYGTNPLYEQFF	TGTGCCAGCAGTTACGGGACTAACCCACTTTATGAGCAGTTCTTC
TRBV5-6	.	.	TRBJ2-7	CASSLGRFYEQYF	TGTGCCAGCAGCTTGGGTCGTTTCTACGAGCAGTACTTC
TRBV7-2	few	.	TRBJ2-7	CASSFSGSSYEQYF	TGTGCCAGCAGCTTTAGCGGAAGCTCCTACGAGCAGTACTTC
TRBV5-5	few	TRBD1	TRBJ1-1	CASSWTGVRDTEAFF	TGTGCCAGCAGCTGGACAGGGGTCCGGGACACTGAAGCTTTCTTT
TRBV7-9	.	TRBD2	TRBJ2-7	CASSLASGKGYEQYF	TGTGCCAGCAGCTTAGCTAGCGGGAAAGGTTACGAGCAGTACTTC
TRBV28	.	.	TRBJ1-2	CASSFGGKGEGYGYTF	TGTGCCAGCAGTTTTGGAGGAAAAGGGGAGGGCTATGGCTACACCTTC
TRBV4-1	.	TRBD1	TRBJ2-7	CASSQAGQGVYEQYF	TGCGCCAGCAGCCAAGCGGGACAGGGAGTCTACGAGCAGTACTTC
TRBV2	.	.	TRBJ2-5	CASPMRDSSVTQYF	TGTGCCAGCCCGATGCGGGACAGTTCGGTGACCCAGTACTTC
TRBV5-1	.	TRBD2	TRBJ2-1	CASSLGLAGRNEQFF	TGCGCCAGCAGCTTGGGACTAGCGGGGAGAAATGAGCAGTTCTTC
TRBV5-1	.	.	TRBJ2-5	CASSLWDFRAETQYF	TGCGCCAGCAGCCTATGGGACTTCCGAGCGGAGACCCAGTACTTC